These 19 T cell receptor beta chains came from one sample sequenced in a study of early T cells in non-severe SARS-CoV-2 infection. From the 5' RACE reads, TCRdb called clonotypes with MiXCR, one entry per CDR3 protein. The sample carries about 64,000 distinct CDR3 sequences, 4.9% recorded once. Sequencing was carried out using whole blood. All receptors come from an adult who was a healthcare worker with PCR-confirmed SARS-CoV-2 infection or an uninfected control (not recorded which).

There are a few counts of this clonotype. The chain is built from TRBV20-1 and TRBJ2-3, with 8 bases that match TRBD2. The junction had 13 bases not matched to a gene; V was cut back by 5 bases and J by 0 bases. CDR3 size: 17 residues. Per the germline V gene, CDR1 is DFQATT and CDR2 is SNEGSKA (reference sequence). The CDR3 region is CSALSGSGRGSTDTQYF. The CDR3, as DNA: TGCAGTGCTCTCTCGGGCAGCGGGAGAGGTAGCACAGATACGCAGTATTTT.

The gene calls are TRBV14 and TRBJ2-7; D unresolved. The CDR3 runs 13 residues. CDR1 is SGHDN and CDR2 is FVKESK in the germline V gene. With 1 base removed from V and 6 bases from J, the gap between germline ends came to 10 bases. CDR3 DNA sequence: TGTGCCAGCAGCCAAGGGAAGGGTGTCGAGCAGTACTTC. This encodes CASSQGKGVEQYF.

This clonotype has a handful of counts. V gene TRBV20-1 combines with J gene TRBJ2-3; D may be TRBD2 (7 bases). Germline-derived CDR1 and CDR2 are DFQATT and SNEGSKA (reference sequence). The V end was cut by 5 bases, the J end by 6 bases, with 15 bases between. The CDR3 totals 13 residues. The CDR3 bases are TGCAGTGCTCTCAGCCGGGGGGCCGATACGCAGTATTTT. As protein: CSALSRGADTQYF.

This clonotype was picked up many times. This sequence joins TRBV7-2 and TRBJ1-2; no reliable D call. The CDR3 loop spans 14 amino acids. The V end lost 4 bases, the J end lost 0 bases, and 9 bases lay between the germline ends. Per the germline V gene, CDR1 is SGHTA and CDR2 is FQGNSA. Here the CDR3 reads CASSSSIANYGYTF. In DNA form, the CDR3 reads TGTGCCAGCAGCTCCTCCATAGCTAACTATGGCTACACCTTC.

This clonotype was observed many times. The V gene is TRBV29-1, the J gene TRBJ2-3, with TRBD2 matching 7 bases. Germline values: CDR1 SQVTM, CDR2 ANQGSEA. V dropped 3 bases and J dropped 0; count of bases not matched to a gene: 3. There are 14 residues in the CDR3. Here the CDR3 reads CSVEGGTSTDTQYF. The CDR3 nucleotides are TGCAGCGTTGAGGGGGGGACGAGCACAGATACGCAGTATTTT.

This clonotype was observed many times. This chain links TRBV29-1 with TRBJ2-7, with no clear D. CDR3 length: 12 residues. From germline, CDR1 is SQVTM and CDR2 ANQGSEA. The V and J ends lost 3 bases and 4 bases respectively, with 10 bases between them. The CDR3 protein is CSVEFATYEQYF. The CDR3 DNA reads TGCAGCGTTGAGTTTGCGACATACGAGCAGTACTTC.

The chain's CDR3 is CASSQTGDEQYF. CDR3 bases: TGTGCCAGCAGCCAGACAGGGGACGAGCAGTACTTC. This chain connects TRBV7-2 to TRBJ2-7; 8 bases fit TRBD1. This CDR3 comprises 12 residues. Germline V gives CDR1 SGHTA, CDR2 FQGNSA. With V trimmed by 5 bases and J by 5 bases, 2 bases remained unmatched. The whole variable domain, filled in from reference TRBV7-2 and TRBJ2-7, reads GAGVSQSPSNKVTEKGKDVELRCDPISGHTALYWYRQSLGQGLEFLIYFQGNSAPDKSGLPSDRFSAERTGGSVSTLTIQRTQQEDSAVYLCASSQTGDEQYFGPGTRLTVT.

Ten or more counts support this clonotype. The V gene is TRBV6-5, the J gene TRBJ2-1; D is unresolved. The CDR3 is made up of 14 amino acids. Trimming left V 2 bases short and J 8 bases short, with 13 bases between. Germline V CDR1 and CDR2: MNHEY, SVGAGI. CDR3 nucleotides: TGTGCCAGCAGTTACCCCGGACGGGTAGATGAGCAGTTCTTC. Its protein is CASSYPGRVDEQFF.

Many counts were recorded for this clonotype. The chain carries TRBV12-3 or TRBV12-4 and TRBJ2-1, with D hard to call. CDR3 length: 12 amino acids. Trimming took 5 bases from V and 7 from J, leaving 9 bases between them. CDR3 in DNA: TGTGCCAGCAGTCCTCCTGGGAATGAGCAGTTCTTC. This codes for CASSPPGNEQFF.

V is TRBV6-1 and J is TRBJ1-5; D uncertain. The CDR3 contains 12 residues. Germline CDR1 and CDR2: MNHNS and SASEGT. V was clipped by 6 bases and J by 3 bases, with 6 bases between them. CDR3 sequence reads: CASRVLNQPQHF. Written as DNA, the CDR3 is TGTGCCAGCAGGGTTCTCAATCAGCCCCAGCATTTT.

This clonotype was recorded many times. The genes are TRBV29-1 and TRBJ2-3; D not resolved. The germline CDR1 and CDR2 sequences are SQVTM and ANQGSEA. The CDR3 is 10 residues long. V lost 2 bases and J lost 4, with 1 base in between. DNA for the CDR3: TGCAGCGTTGAATCAGATACGCAGTATTTT. Translation: CSVESDTQYF.

This clonotype came up many times. This sequence joins TRBV4-1 and TRBJ2-2; D is possibly TRBD1 (6 bases). The germline V and J ends were trimmed by 5 bases and 4 bases, with 23 bases remaining between them. The CDR3 covers 18 residues. From germline, CDR1 is MGHRA and CDR2 YSYEKL. CDR3 in amino acids: CASSNGQPSTQGTGELFF. Written as DNA, the CDR3 is TGCGCCAGCAGCAATGGACAGCCTAGTACCCAGGGCACCGGGGAGCTGTTTTTT.

This clonotype came up many times. The junction does not match germline at one end; this may be a read error. The genes are TRBV9 and TRBJ2-7; no firm D call. The germline CDR1 and CDR2 sequences are SGDLS and YYNGEE. CDR3 length equals 14 residues. CDR3 nucleotide sequence: TGTGCCAGCAGCGCCTCTCTTAGCTCCCACGAGCAGTACTTC. It yields the protein CASSASLSSHEQYF.

This clonotype was counted only a few times. The chain couples TRBV7-2 to TRBJ2-2, with D unresolved. Germline V gene data show CDR1 as SGHTA and CDR2 as FQGNSA. Trimming pared 2 bases from V and 2 bases from J, leaving 3 bases between. The CDR3 has 13 residues. CDR3 region: CASSLYNTGELFF. Written as DNA, the CDR3 is TGTGCCAGCAGCTTATATAACACCGGGGAGCTGTTTTTT.

A few counts support this clonotype. V gene TRBV7-8 combines with J gene TRBJ2-1, with TRBD2 matching over 10 bases. The CDR3 is made up of 15 amino acids. Trimming at V came to 4 bases and at J to 6 bases, leaving 6 bases not matched to a gene. CDR1 and CDR2 (germline): SGHVS, FQNEAQ. The CDR3 region has the DNA TGTGCCAGCAGCTCTGGGACTAGCGCAACCAATGAGCAGTTCTTC. It yields the protein CASSSGTSATNEQFF.

This clonotype was picked up many times. This chain joins TRBV9 and TRBJ2-5; D may be TRBD2 (5 bases). With 3 bases removed from V and 1 base from J, the gap between germline ends came to 10 bases. There are 14 residues in the CDR3. CDR1 and CDR2 (germline): SGDLS, YYNGEE. CDR3 DNA: TGTGCCAGCAGCGGAGGGATTATCCAAGAGACCCAGTACTTC. Translating it yields CASSGGIIQETQYF.

The chain employs TRBV7-2 and TRBJ2-1; 7 bases match TRBD2. The V gene end was trimmed by 1 base and the J gene end by 5 bases; junction bases not matched to a gene: 5. The CDR3 is 15 amino acids. Germline CDR1 SGHTA, CDR2 FQGNSA. For the CDR3, the DNA is TGTGCCAGCAGCTTAGATGCGCTAGCGGACAATGAGCAGTTCTTC. Translated, it gives CASSLDALADNEQFF.

This clonotype was found a few times. The rearrangement links TRBV20-1 to TRBJ2-7; 11 nucleotides agree with TRBD1. With V trimmed by 6 bases and J by 3 bases, 7 bases remained unmatched. The germline V gene encodes CDR1 DFQATT and CDR2 SNEGSKA (reference sequence). This CDR3 is built from 14 residues. Written as DNA, the CDR3 is TGCAGTGCCCCCTGGACAGGGGGCAACTACGAGCAGTACTTC. It is translated as CSAPWTGGNYEQYF.

This clonotype was seen at least ten times. The CDR3, as DNA: TGCAGTGCTAGTAATCGAGAAGGTTTCTACGAGCAGTACTTC. Encoded protein: CSASNREGFYEQYF. The chain combines TRBV20-1 with TRBJ2-7, with D uncertain. Germline CDR1 and CDR2: DFQATT and SNEGSKA (reference sequence). V was clipped by 3 bases and J by 3 bases, with 15 bases between them. This CDR3 region has 14 residues.